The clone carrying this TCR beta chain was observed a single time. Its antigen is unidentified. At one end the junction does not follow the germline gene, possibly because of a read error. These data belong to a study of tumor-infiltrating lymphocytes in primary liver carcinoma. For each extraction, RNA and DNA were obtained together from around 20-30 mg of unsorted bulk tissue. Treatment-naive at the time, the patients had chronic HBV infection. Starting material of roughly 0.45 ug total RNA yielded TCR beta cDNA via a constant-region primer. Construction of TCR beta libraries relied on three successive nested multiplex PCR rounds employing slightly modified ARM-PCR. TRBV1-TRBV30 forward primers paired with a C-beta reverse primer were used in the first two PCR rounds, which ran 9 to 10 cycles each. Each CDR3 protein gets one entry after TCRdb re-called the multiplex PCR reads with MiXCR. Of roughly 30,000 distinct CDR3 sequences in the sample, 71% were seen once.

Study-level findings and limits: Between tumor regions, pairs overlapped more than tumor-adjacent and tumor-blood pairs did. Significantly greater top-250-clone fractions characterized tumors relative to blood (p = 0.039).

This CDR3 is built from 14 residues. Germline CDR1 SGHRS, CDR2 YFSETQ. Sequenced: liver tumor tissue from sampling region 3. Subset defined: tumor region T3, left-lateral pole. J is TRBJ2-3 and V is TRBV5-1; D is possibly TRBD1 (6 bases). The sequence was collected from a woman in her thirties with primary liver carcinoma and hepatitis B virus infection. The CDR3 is CASRSQGGADAQYF. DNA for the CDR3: TGCGCCAGCAGATCACAGGGCGGTGCAGATGCGCAGTATTTT.